The 11 T cell receptor beta chains below come from one sample, sequenced in a study of regulatory T cells in long-lasting Graves disease. Libraries of TCR beta came from iRepertoire HTBI primers plus Arm-PCR of CDR3 regions. One entry per CDR3 protein results from TCRdb running MiXCR on the multiplex PCR reads. There are some 350,000 distinct CDR3 sequences in the sample; about 17% occur only once, and 20% to 25% lies in the top ten. Time point indicated: newly diagnosed GD, antithyroid drugs for less than 3 months. Making the TCR library involved RNA that had been extracted from PBMCs. These data also formed part of another study, on T cells in Graves' hyperthyroidism and ophthalmopathy.

Sequencing was performed on peripheral blood mononuclear cells (PBMCs), taken at new diagnosis, from a patient treated with antithyroid drugs. Receptors were obtained from a woman aged 18-29 years with Graves disease.

This clonotype has at least ten counts. The rearrangement uses TRBV7-2 and TRBJ2-3, with TRBD2 matching 11 bases. The CDR3 consists of 17 residues. Germline trimming cut 4 bases from V and 2 bases from J; bases unmatched to any gene: 8. Germline V CDR1 and CDR2: SGHTA, FQGNSA. The CDR3 DNA reads TGTGCCAGCAGCTACCTCCGACTAGCGGGACCCACAGATACGCAGTATTTT. This encodes CASSYLRLAGPTDTQYF.

In its sample, this clonotype was seen many times. The chain has TRBV20-1 and TRBJ2-3, with D unclear. Looked up from germline, CDR1 is DFQATT and CDR2 is SNEGSKA (reference sequence). The CDR3 loop spans 15 amino acids. V lost 4 bases to trimming and J lost 1 base, with 15 bases between them. As DNA, the CDR3 is TGCAGTGCTATCGTGGTGAATGGCGGCACAGATACGCAGTATTTT. This encodes CSAIVVNGGTDTQYF.

The gene calls are TRBV6-1 and TRBJ2-7, with a weak D call TRBD2 (5 bases). The V gene lost 6 bases and the J gene lost 6 bases, with 12 bases spanning the gap. This CDR3 has 12 amino acids. Looked up from germline, CDR1 is MNHNS and CDR2 is SASEGT. The chain's CDR3 is CASRDWISEQYF. The CDR3 DNA sequence: TGTGCCAGCAGGGACTGGATTAGCGAGCAGTACTTC.

This chain links TRBV5-1 with TRBJ2-3, with 7 nucleotides matching TRBD2. The DNA end is a closer match to TRBJ2-7, so the J assignment may be wrong. Germline CDR1 reads SGHRS; CDR2 reads YFSETQ. CDR3 size: 15 residues. The CDR3 DNA reads as TGCGCCAGCAGCTTGGCCGGGAGCGGGGACTACGAGCAGTACTTC. Protein sequence: CASSLAGSGDYEQYF.

This clonotype was observed at least ten times. The chain has TRBV7-9 and TRBJ2-3; D ambiguous. Germline CDR1 is SEHNR and CDR2 is FQNEAQ (reference sequence). CDR3 length: 13 amino acids. Trimming left V 2 bases short and J 5 bases short, with 8 bases between. CDR3 amino acids: CASSLSSEDTQYF. The DNA for the CDR3 is TGTGCCAGCAGCTTATCCAGTGAAGATACGCAGTATTTT.

This clonotype was seen many times. This chain uses TRBV6-1 with TRBJ2-1; 12 bases are shared with TRBD1. This CDR3 spans 15 amino acids. V lost 2 bases to trimming and J lost 6 bases; unmatched junction nucleotides: 2. Germline V lookup: CDR1 MNHNS, CDR2 SASEGT. CDR3 residues: CASSEPGQGANEQFF. CDR3 coding DNA: TGTGCCAGCAGTGAACCGGGACAGGGGGCCAATGAGCAGTTCTTC.

This sequence joins TRBV10-1 and TRBJ1-2, with TRBD1 matching 8 bases. The V gene's germline CDR1 is WNHNN and CDR2 SYGVQD (reference sequence). This CDR3 has 13 amino acids. The ends lost 3 bases at V and 6 bases at J; junction bases unmatched: 3. CDR3 amino acids: CASSDGTGDGYTF. In DNA, the CDR3 is TGCGCCAGCAGTGACGGGACAGGTGATGGCTACACCTTC.

This clonotype was seen at least ten times. The chain has TRBV6-2 or TRBV6-3 and TRBJ2-5, with D possibly TRBD1 on 5 matching bases. The CDR3 has 18 residues. Germline V gives CDR1 MNHEY, CDR2 SVGEGT. V was shortened by 2 bases and J by 2 bases, with 21 bases between the two germline ends. DNA of the CDR3: TGTGCCAGCAGTTACCAGGGCTCGGACCACAACCCACAAGAGACCCAGTACTTC. This gives the protein CASSYQGSDHNPQETQYF.

This clonotype was detected a few times. This chain links TRBV6-1 with TRBJ2-1; D possibly corresponds to TRBD2 (6 bases). V dropped 10 bases and J dropped 5 bases, with 18 bases sitting between them. CDR1 is MNHNS and CDR2 is SASEGT in the germline V gene. The CDR3 is made up of 14 amino acids. CDR3 sequence (DNA): TGTGCCACTGTTCGGAGGGGAGCACACAATGAGCAGTTCTTC. Residues: CATVRRGAHNEQFF.

This clonotype was recorded many times. CDR3 nucleotide sequence: TGTGCCAGCTCACAAGATACGCAGTATTTT. Translated, it gives CASSQDTQYF. The chain links TRBV18 to TRBJ2-3, with D hard to call. Germline-derived CDR1 and CDR2 are KGHSH and LQKENI. The V end lost 4 bases, the J end lost 5 bases, and 1 base lay between the germline ends. CDR3 length: 10 amino acids.

The table lists this clonotype with many counts. This chain connects TRBV11-2 to TRBJ1-3; D is perhaps TRBD1 (5 bases). Trimming removed 3 bases at V and 5 bases at J, with 11 bases between. Germline V CDR1 and CDR2: SGHAT, FQNNGV. The CDR3 is made up of 14 amino acids. The CDR3 DNA follows: TGTGCCAGCAGCTTTACGGGACCGCGAAACACCATATATTTT. Translation: CASSFTGPRNTIYF.